This TCR beta chain was identified in a study of T cells expressing NK-cell markers. From the 5' RACE reads, TCRdb lists one entry per CDR3 protein and no DNA. The record lists a few hundred thousand distinct CDR3 sequences, of which the ten most abundant hold less than 4.5%. This sequence originates from a man between 18 and 35 years old in good health. The sample comprised blood T cells: a sorted CD56 or NKG2C T cell subset, CD4+ or CD8+ T cells, or bulk PBMC T cells (not recorded which).

CDR3 residues: CASSVSPGELFF. V is TRBV4-1 and J is TRBJ2-2; the D call of TRBD1 rests on TCRdb alone, since no DNA is present to check it. Germline V gene sequence: CDR1 MGHRA, CDR2 YSYEKL. The CDR3 is made up of 12 amino acids.